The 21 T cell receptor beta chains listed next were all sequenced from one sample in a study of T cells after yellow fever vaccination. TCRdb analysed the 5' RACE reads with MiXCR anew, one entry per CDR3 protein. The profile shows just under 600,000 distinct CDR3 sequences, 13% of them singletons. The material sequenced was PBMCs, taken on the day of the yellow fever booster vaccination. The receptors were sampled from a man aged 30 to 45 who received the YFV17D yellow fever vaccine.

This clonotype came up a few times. The CDR3 loop reads CASSPLEGRATTDTQYF. The CDR3 coding sequence is TGTGCCAGCTCACCACTGGAGGGGAGGGCCACGACAGATACGCAGTATTTT. The chain has TRBV18 and TRBJ2-3; 7 bases are a match to TRBD2. Germline V gene data show CDR1 as KGHSH and CDR2 as LQKENI. The CDR3 is 17 residues long. Trimming took 1 base from V and 3 from J; bases not matched to a gene: 10.

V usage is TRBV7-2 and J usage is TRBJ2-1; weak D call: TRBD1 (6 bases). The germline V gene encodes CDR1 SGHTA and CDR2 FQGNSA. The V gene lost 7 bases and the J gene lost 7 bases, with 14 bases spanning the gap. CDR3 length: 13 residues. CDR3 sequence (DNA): TGTGCCAGCACCCTTCTTCAGGGGAATGAGCAGTTCTTC. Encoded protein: CASTLLQGNEQFF.

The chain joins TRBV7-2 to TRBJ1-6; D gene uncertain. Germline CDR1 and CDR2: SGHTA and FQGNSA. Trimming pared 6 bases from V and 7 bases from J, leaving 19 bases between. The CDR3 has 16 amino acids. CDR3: CASSFREGMVNSPLHF. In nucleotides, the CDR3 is TGTGCCAGCAGTTTCCGAGAAGGGATGGTGAATTCACCCCTCCACTTT.

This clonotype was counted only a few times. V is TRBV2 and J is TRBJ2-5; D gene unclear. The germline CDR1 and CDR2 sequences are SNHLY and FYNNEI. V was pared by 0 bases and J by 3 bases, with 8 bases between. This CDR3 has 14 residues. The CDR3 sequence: CASSEARSEETQYF. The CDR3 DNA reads TGTGCCAGCAGTGAAGCACGGTCGGAAGAGACCCAGTACTTC.

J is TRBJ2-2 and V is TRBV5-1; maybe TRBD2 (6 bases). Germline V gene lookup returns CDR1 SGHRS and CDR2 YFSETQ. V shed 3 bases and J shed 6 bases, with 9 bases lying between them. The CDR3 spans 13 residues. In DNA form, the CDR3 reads TGCGCCAGCAGCTCCGGGGGTCCCGGGGAGCTGTTTTTT. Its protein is CASSSGGPGELFF.

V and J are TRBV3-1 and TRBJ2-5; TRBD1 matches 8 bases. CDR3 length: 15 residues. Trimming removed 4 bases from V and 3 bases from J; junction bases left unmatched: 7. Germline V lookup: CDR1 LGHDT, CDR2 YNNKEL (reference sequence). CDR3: CASSPTRQGKETQYF. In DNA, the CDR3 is TGTGCCAGCAGCCCTACCCGACAGGGGAAAGAGACCCAGTACTTC.

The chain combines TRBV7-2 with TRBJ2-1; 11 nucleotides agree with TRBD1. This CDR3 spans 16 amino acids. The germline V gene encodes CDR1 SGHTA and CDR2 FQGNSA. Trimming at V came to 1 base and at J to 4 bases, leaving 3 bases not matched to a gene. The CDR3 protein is CASSLEDRGLYNEQFF. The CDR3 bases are TGTGCCAGCAGCTTAGAGGACAGGGGGCTGTACAATGAGCAGTTCTTC.

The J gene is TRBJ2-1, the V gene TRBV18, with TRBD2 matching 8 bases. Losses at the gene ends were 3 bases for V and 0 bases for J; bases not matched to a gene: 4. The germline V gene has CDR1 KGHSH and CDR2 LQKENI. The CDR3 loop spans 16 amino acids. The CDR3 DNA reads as TGTGCCAGCTCACCTCTACGGGAGGGCTCCTACAATGAGCAGTTCTTC. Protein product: CASSPLREGSYNEQFF.

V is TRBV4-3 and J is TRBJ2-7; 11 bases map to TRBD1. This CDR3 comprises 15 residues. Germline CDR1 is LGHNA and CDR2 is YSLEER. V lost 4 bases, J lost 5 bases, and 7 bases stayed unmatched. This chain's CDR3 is CASSPRTGGFDEQYF. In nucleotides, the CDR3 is TGCGCCAGCAGCCCGAGGACAGGGGGCTTCGACGAGCAGTACTTC.

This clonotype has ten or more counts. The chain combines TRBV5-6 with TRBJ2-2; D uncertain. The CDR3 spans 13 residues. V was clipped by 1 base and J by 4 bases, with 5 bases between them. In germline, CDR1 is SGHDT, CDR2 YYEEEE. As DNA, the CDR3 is TGTGCCAGCAGCTTGCCAAGCACCGGGGAGCTGTTTTTT. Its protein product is CASSLPSTGELFF.

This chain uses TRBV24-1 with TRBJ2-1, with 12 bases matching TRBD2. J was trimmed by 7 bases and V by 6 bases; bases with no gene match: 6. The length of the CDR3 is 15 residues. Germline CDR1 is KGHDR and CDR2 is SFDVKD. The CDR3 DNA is TGTGCCACCAGTTCGACTAGCGGGAGCTGGAATGAGCAGTTCTTC. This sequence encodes CATSSTSGSWNEQFF.

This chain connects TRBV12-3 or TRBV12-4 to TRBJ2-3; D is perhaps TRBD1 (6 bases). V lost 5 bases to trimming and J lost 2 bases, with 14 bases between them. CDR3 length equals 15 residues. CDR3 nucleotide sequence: TGTGCCAGCAGTGCCCTAGGGGGATTCACAGATACGCAGTATTTT. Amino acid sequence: CASSALGGFTDTQYF.

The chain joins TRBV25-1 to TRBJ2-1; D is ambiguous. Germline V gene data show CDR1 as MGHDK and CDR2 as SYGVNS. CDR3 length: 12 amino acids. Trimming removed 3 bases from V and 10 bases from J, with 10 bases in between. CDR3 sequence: CASSDMVNEQFF. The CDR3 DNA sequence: TGTGCCAGCAGTGACATGGTAAACGAGCAGTTCTTC.

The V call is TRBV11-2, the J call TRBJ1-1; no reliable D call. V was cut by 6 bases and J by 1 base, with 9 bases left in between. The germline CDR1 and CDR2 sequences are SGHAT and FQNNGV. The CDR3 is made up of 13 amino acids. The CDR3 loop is CASSGRGNTEAFF. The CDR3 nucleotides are TGTGCCAGCAGTGGTAGAGGGAACACTGAAGCTTTCTTT. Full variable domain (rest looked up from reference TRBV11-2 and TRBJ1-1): EAGVAQSPRYKIIEKRQSVAFWCNPISGHATLYWYQQILGQGPKLLIQFQNNGVVDDSQLPKDRFSAERLKGVDSTLKIQPAKLEDSAVYLCASSGRGNTEAFFGQGTRLTVV.

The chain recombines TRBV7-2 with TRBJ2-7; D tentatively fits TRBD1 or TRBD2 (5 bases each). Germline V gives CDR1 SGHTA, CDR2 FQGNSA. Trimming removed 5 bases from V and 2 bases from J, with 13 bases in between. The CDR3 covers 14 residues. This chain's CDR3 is CASSHWDGPYEQYF. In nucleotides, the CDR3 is TGTGCCAGCAGCCATTGGGACGGACCCTACGAGCAGTACTTC.

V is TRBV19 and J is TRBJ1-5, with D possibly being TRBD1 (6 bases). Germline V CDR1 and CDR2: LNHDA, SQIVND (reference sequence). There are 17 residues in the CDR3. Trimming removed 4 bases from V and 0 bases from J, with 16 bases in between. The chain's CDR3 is CASSKGGSRSSNQPQHF. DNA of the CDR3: TGTGCCAGTAGTAAAGGGGGATCCAGGAGTAGCAATCAGCCCCAGCATTTT.

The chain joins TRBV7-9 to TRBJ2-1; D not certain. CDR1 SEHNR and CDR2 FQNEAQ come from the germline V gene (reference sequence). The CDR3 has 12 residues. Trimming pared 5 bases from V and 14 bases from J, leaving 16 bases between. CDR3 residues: CASSRANDFKFF. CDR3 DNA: TGTGCCAGCAGCCGAGCGAATGACTTCAAGTTCTTC.

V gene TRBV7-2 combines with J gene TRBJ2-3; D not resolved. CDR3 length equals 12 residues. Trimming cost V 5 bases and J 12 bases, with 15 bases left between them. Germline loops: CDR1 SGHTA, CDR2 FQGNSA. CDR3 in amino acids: CASSRPRSPQYF. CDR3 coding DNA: TGTGCCAGCAGCCGTCCTAGAAGCCCACAGTATTTT.

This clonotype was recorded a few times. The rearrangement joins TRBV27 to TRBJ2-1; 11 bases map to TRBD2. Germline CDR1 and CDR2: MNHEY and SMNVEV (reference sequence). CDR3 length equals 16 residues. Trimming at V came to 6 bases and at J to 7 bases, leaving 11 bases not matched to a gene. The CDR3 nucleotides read TGTGCCAGCAGCCGAATAGCGGGAGGGCTAAAGAATGAGCAGTTCTTC. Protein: CASSRIAGGLKNEQFF.

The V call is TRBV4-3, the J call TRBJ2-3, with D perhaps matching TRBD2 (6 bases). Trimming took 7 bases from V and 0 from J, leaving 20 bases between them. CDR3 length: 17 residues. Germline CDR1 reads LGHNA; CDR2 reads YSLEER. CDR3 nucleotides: TGCGCCAGCACCGGGAGCGTCATTCTTCATAGCACAGATACGCAGTATTTT. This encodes CASTGSVILHSTDTQYF.

CDR3 sequence: CASSLREDTQYF. The CDR3 DNA follows: TGCGCCAGCAGCTTGCGAGAAGATACGCAGTATTTT. J is TRBJ2-3 and V is TRBV5-1; no reliable D call. CDR1 is SGHRS and CDR2 is YFSETQ in the germline V gene. This CDR3 spans 12 amino acids. V lost 1 base to trimming and J lost 5 bases, with 5 bases between them.